This T cell receptor beta chain was retrieved from a study of control samples from healthy donors and cancer patients. V lost 0 bases and J lost 1, with 12 bases in between. Germline V lookup: CDR1 GTSNPN, CDR2 SVGIG (reference sequence). The CDR3 loop spans 15 amino acids. Data came from immunoSEQ multiplex PCR; TCRdb stores just in-frame clones and leaves some out. This repertoire shows 90,000 to 100,000 clones, 79% found once; its top ten account for roughly 10%. This TCR came from a woman aged 30 to 39 in good health. The specimen sequenced was blood. V and J are TRBV30 and TRBJ1-2, with D perhaps TRBD1 (5 bases). CDR3 nucleotide sequence: TGTGCCTGGAGTGTGGTGGGGCGAATTAACTATGGCTACACCTTC. Its protein product is CAWSVVGRINYGYTF.